This T cell receptor beta chain appears in the sequencing data of a study of blood T cell repertoires in COVID-19. Trimming took 3 bases from V and 7 from J; bases not matched to a gene: 1. The CDR3 runs to 15 residues. The V gene's germline CDR1 is LNHNV and CDR2 YYDKDF (reference sequence). The assay was immunoSEQ multiplex PCR, and TCRdb's table has in-frame clones only and misses some. Altogether about 200,000 clones are present, almost 90% being singletons, with the ten largest covering around 1.5%. What was sequenced was peripheral blood. This clonotype was obtained from a man younger than 35 with active or convalescent COVID-19. This chain uses TRBV15 with TRBJ2-1; 15 nucleotides agree with TRBD2. CDR3 nucleotide sequence: TGTGCCACCAGCAGGGGACTAGCGGGGGGAAATGAGCAGTTCTTC. Translated: CATSRGLAGGNEQFF.